The 21 T cell receptor beta chains reported below all come from one sample, sequenced in a study of T cells in Graves' hyperthyroidism and ophthalmopathy (dated by TCRdb to the late 2010s). Library preparation was by multiplex PCR. These reads were obtained on an Illumina HiSeq 2000. TCR beta CDR3 regions were amplified from RNA transcripts. The TCR CDR3 was subjected to a first round of RT-PCR using the HTBI primer set and the Qiagen OneStep RT-PCR kit. TCRdb applied fastp at Q25 and MiXCR to the public reads, then kept only in-frame beta chains. Identical CDR3 proteins give one entry, which carries the most common genes and DNA. A total of fewer than 350,000 distinct CDR3 sequences appear in this sample, roughly 13% of them only once. Clones ranked in the top ten supply approximately 7.8% of the sample. The sequencing sample was made of blood. These receptors all stem from a young woman with Graves' hyperthyroidism that later progressed to Graves' ophthalmopathy.

The rearrangement joins TRBV6-1 to TRBJ2-3; a weak D match, TRBD2 (7 bases). V lost 7 bases, J lost 3 bases, and 14 bases lay in between. The CDR3 covers 14 residues. Germline lookup yields CDR1 MNHNS and CDR2 SASEGT. The CDR3 DNA is TGTGCCAGCACGCGGGGGCGGGATACAGATACGCAGTATTTT. It specifies CASTRGRDTDTQYF.

This clonotype has ten or more counts. The CDR3 is CASSYYGASTDTQYF. As DNA, the CDR3 is TGTGCCAGCAGTTACTATGGGGCTAGCACAGATACGCAGTATTTT. The gene calls are TRBV6-6 and TRBJ2-3; possible D gene TRBD1, 5 bases. V was pared by 1 base and J by 0 bases, with 8 bases between. CDR1 is MNHNY, CDR2 SVGAGI, per germline (reference sequence). The CDR3 is 15 amino acids.

This clonotype was seen a few times. V and J are TRBV25-1 and TRBJ1-1, with 8 bases matching TRBD1. V lost 4 bases, J lost 4 bases, and 5 bases stayed unmatched. The CDR3 totals 14 residues. Looked up from germline, CDR1 is MGHDK and CDR2 is SYGVNS. CDR3 region: CASSVNRGGTEAFF. The CDR3 nucleotides are TGTGCCAGCAGTGTGAACAGGGGGGGCACTGAAGCTTTCTTT.

This chain connects TRBV4-2 to TRBJ2-1, with TRBD2 as a possible D gene (6 bases). Germline CDR1 LGHNA, CDR2 YNFKEQ. Trimming pared 0 bases from V and 7 bases from J, leaving 10 bases between. This CDR3 has 14 residues. This chain's CDR3 is CASSQDLAGNEQFF. The CDR3 DNA reads as TGTGCCAGCAGCCAAGATCTTGCGGGGAATGAGCAGTTCTTC.

This clonotype was found many times. The chain uses TRBV7-9 and TRBJ2-7, with D maybe TRBD2 (5 bases). Germline-derived CDR1 and CDR2 are SEHNR and FQNEAQ (reference sequence). V shed 4 bases and J shed 2 bases, with 12 bases lying between them. The CDR3 has 14 residues. The CDR3 DNA reads TGTGCCAGCAGCTACCGCGGGCCTACCTACGAGCAGTACTTC. Translating it yields CASSYRGPTYEQYF.

Ten or more counts support this clonotype. For the CDR3, the DNA is TGCAGTGCTAGAGTGGCAGGCGCGCCCACTGAAGCTTTCTTT. Translation: CSARVAGAPTEAFF. This chain joins TRBV20-1 and TRBJ1-1; no clear D. The CDR3 spans 14 residues. Trimming left V 1 base short and J 4 bases short, with 13 bases between. Germline CDR1 is DFQATT and CDR2 is SNEGSKA (reference sequence).

The table lists this clonotype with many counts. The chain joins TRBV28 to TRBJ2-3; TRBD2 might be the D (5 bases). Trimming stripped 3 bases from V and 5 bases from J, with 9 bases between. Germline V CDR1 and CDR2: MDHEN, SYDVKM. This CDR3 comprises 13 residues. For the CDR3, the DNA is TGTGCCAGCAGTTTTCCCGGGATAGATACGCAGTATTTT. Translated: CASSFPGIDTQYF.

This clonotype appeared a single time. The chain recombines TRBV30 with TRBJ2-7; 12 nucleotides match TRBD2. J gave up 4 bases and V 5 bases, and 6 bases lay outside the gene matches. Germline CDR1 and CDR2: GTSNPN and SVGIG (reference sequence). The CDR3 has 14 residues. As DNA, the CDR3 is TGTGCCTGGCAGGGACTAGCGGGTAGTTACGAGCAGTACTTC. Amino acid sequence: CAWQGLAGSYEQYF.

This clonotype was observed many times. CDR3 DNA sequence: TGTGCCAGCAGTTACGAGCCGAACACCGGGGAGCTGTTTTTT. As protein: CASSYEPNTGELFF. This rearrangement joins TRBV6-2 or TRBV6-3 to TRBJ2-2; D remains ambiguous. This CDR3 is 14 amino acids long. Per germline, CDR1 MNHEY and CDR2 SVGEGT. V was pared by 2 bases and J by 0 bases, with 4 bases between.

This clonotype was detected many times. The chain uses TRBV20-1 and TRBJ1-4; D not resolved. Germline lookup yields CDR1 DFQATT and CDR2 SNEGSKA (reference sequence). This CDR3 spans 16 amino acids. V was pared by 2 bases and J by 0 bases, with 13 bases between. CDR3 loop: CSARRPSRATNEKLFF. For the CDR3, the DNA is TGCAGTGCTAGACGGCCTTCCCGGGCAACTAATGAAAAACTGTTTTTT.

At least ten counts were recorded for this clonotype. The chain combines TRBV6-1 with TRBJ1-6; D remains unclear. The V end lost 6 bases, the J end lost 1 base, and 13 bases lay between the germline ends. Looked up from germline, CDR1 is MNHNS and CDR2 is SASEGT. The CDR3 is 16 amino acids. The DNA for the CDR3 is TGTGCCAGCAGGAGGGAGGGCGATTCCTATAATTCACCCCTCCACTTT. Encoded protein: CASRREGDSYNSPLHF.

This clonotype was seen at least ten times. This chain joins TRBV18 and TRBJ2-7; the D gene is possibly TRBD2 (6 bases). V gave up 3 bases and J gave up 0 bases, with 12 bases separating them. CDR3 length: 15 amino acids. Germline V gives CDR1 KGHSH, CDR2 LQKENI. The CDR3: CASSPTGTPSYEQYF. The CDR3 region has the DNA TGTGCCAGCTCACCCACCGGGACTCCCTCCTACGAGCAGTACTTC.

This clonotype was observed at least ten times. This chain connects TRBV30 to TRBJ2-4, with TRBD1 identical over 8 bases. CDR3 size: 11 residues. The germline V gene has CDR1 GTSNPN and CDR2 SVGIG (reference sequence). The CDR3 DNA follows: TGTGCTGGGGGACAGGTGGACATTCAGTACTTC. It encodes CAGGQVDIQYF.

The CDR3 sequence is CASSSPGSLQMGGQFF. CDR3 bases: TGTGCCAGCAGCTCCCCTGGTTCCCTCCAGATGGGTGGGCAGTTCTTC. The rearrangement joins TRBV5-4 to TRBJ2-1; unclear D gene. Germline V gene sequence: CDR1 SGHNT, CDR2 YYREEE (reference sequence). The CDR3 totals 16 residues. V lost 3 bases and J 12 bases, leaving 25 bases between the germline ends.

This clonotype was observed many times. The J gene is TRBJ2-7, the V gene TRBV7-6, with TRBD1 matching 7 bases. Germline V gene lookup returns CDR1 SGHVS and CDR2 FNYEAQ. V trimming: 4 bases; J trimming: 3 bases; junction bases outside the gene matches: 6. CDR3 size: 14 residues. The CDR3: CASSYRDSFYEQYF. The CDR3, as DNA: TGTGCCAGCAGCTACCGGGACAGCTTCTACGAGCAGTACTTC.

The chain combines TRBV5-5 with TRBJ2-7; 7 positions agree with TRBD2. Looked up from germline, CDR1 is SGHKS and CDR2 is YYEKEE (reference sequence). The CDR3 totals 14 residues. After removal of 4 bases from V and 0 bases from J, the junction contained 4 bases not matched to a gene. As DNA, the CDR3 is TGTGCCAGCAGCCCTCGGACTAGCTCCTACGAGCAGTACTTC. Protein sequence: CASSPRTSSYEQYF.

This clonotype showed up just a few times. The CDR3 region has the DNA TGTGCCAGTATCCAGGGGGGTACGCAGTATTTT. Translated: CASIQGGTQYF. The J gene is TRBJ2-3, the V gene TRBV19, with D possibly being TRBD1 (7 bases). Trimming pared 7 bases from V and 8 bases from J, leaving 10 bases between. Germline V gene lookup returns CDR1 LNHDA and CDR2 SQIVND (reference sequence). CDR3 size: 11 residues.

This clonotype was found a few times. This chain uses TRBV15 with TRBJ2-1; D is uncertain. CDR3 length: 14 amino acids. From germline, CDR1 is LNHNV and CDR2 YYDKDF (reference sequence). V was trimmed by 0 bases and J by 4 bases, leaving 7 bases between them. CDR3 amino acids: CATSRESGYNEQFF. Here the CDR3 DNA reads TGTGCCACCAGCAGAGAAAGTGGGTACAATGAGCAGTTCTTC.

A few counts support this clonotype. The chain couples TRBV5-6 to TRBJ2-5, with D unclear. Trimming left V 4 bases short and J 0 bases short, with 7 bases between. The germline CDR1 and CDR2 sequences are SGHDT and YYEEEE. This CDR3 is 13 amino acids long. The CDR3 DNA reads as TGTGCCAGCAGCCAAATTTACCAAGAGACCCAGTACTTC. Translation gives CASSQIYQETQYF.

This clonotype was seen repeatedly, ten times or more. The chain recombines TRBV20-1 with TRBJ2-7, with D perhaps given as TRBD1 or TRBD2 (6 bases each). The CDR3 runs to 15 residues. Germline V gives CDR1 DFQATT, CDR2 SNEGSKA (reference sequence). The V end lost 0 bases, the J end lost 2 bases, and 14 bases lay between the germline ends. The DNA for the CDR3 is TGCAGTGCTAGAGATGGGGGGACACCTACCTACGAGCAGTACTTC. Residues: CSARDGGTPTYEQYF.

This clonotype occurred many times. V is TRBV20-1 and J is TRBJ1-4, with 8 positions matching TRBD1. The ends lost 3 bases at V and 8 bases at J; junction bases unmatched: 11. Germline-derived CDR1 and CDR2 are DFQATT and SNEGSKA (reference sequence). The CDR3 contains 15 residues. CDR3 in DNA: TGCAGTGCTAGGGAATGGACAGGGCCTGGCGAAAAACTGTTTTTT. Residues: CSAREWTGPGEKLFF.